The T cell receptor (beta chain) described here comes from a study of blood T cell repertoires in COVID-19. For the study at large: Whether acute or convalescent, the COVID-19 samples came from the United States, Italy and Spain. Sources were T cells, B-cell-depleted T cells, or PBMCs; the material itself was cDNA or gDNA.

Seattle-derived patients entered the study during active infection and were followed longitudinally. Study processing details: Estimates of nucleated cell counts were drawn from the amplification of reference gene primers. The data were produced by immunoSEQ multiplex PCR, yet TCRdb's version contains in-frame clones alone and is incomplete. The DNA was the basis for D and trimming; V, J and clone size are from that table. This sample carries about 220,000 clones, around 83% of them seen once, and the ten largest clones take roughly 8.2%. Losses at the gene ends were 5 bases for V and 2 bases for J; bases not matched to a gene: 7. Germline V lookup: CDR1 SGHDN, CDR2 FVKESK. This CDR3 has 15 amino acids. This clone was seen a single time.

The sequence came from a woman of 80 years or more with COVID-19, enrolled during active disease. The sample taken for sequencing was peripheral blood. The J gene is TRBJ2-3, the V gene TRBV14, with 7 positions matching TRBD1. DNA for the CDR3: TGTGCCAGCAGCGCCCGACAGGGTCCCACAGATACGCAGTATTTT. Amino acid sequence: CASSARQGPTDTQYF.